What follows are 8 T cell receptor beta chains derived from one specimen sequenced in a study of blood T cell repertoires in COVID-19. Clones were read by immunoSEQ multiplex PCR, and TCRdb kept only the in-frame ones, dropping some. The sample carries around 100,000 clones, approximately 93% recorded once. Sequencing input: peripheral blood. These receptors came from a man in his sixties with acute or convalescent COVID-19.

As concerns this clone: The junction differs from germline at one of its ends, possibly a read error. This same CDR3 is encoded by further DNA sequences in the sample. This chain uses TRBV5-4 with TRBJ1-1; a possible D gene is TRBD1 (6 bases). The germline V gene has CDR1 SGHNT and CDR2 YYREEE (reference sequence). The CDR3 has 16 residues. The CDR3 DNA is TGTGCCAGCAGCCCTCCGGGCAGGGGAAAGAACACTGAAGCCTTCTTT. Encoded protein: CASSPPGRGKNTEAFF.

The chain couples TRBV5-6 to TRBJ1-6, with 7 bases identical to TRBD1. This CDR3 is 15 amino acids long. Germline V gene sequence: CDR1 SGHDT, CDR2 YYEEEE. With 0 bases clipped from V and 10 bases from J, the junction kept 7 bases outside the gene matches. CDR3 nucleotide sequence: TGTGCCAGCAGCTTGGGAGGGGGCCCCGGCTCACCCCTCCACTTT. Amino acids: CASSLGGGPGSPLHF. Combining the CDR3 with reference TRBV5-6 and TRBJ1-6 gives the whole variable domain DAGVTQSPTHLIKTRGQQVTLRCSPKSGHDTVSWYQQALGQGPQFIFQYYEEEERQRGNFPDRFSGHQFPNYSSELNVNALLLGDSALYLCASSLGGGPGSPLHFGNGTRLTVT.

The rearrangement uses TRBV7-6 and TRBJ2-1, with TRBD2 identical over 11 bases. The CDR3 extends over 15 amino acids. V trimming: 5 bases; J trimming: 5 bases; junction bases outside the gene matches: 5. Per the germline V gene, CDR1 is SGHVS and CDR2 is FNYEAQ. The CDR3 DNA is TGTGCCAGCAGCCAGACTAGCGGGGACGACAATGAGCAGTTCTTC. Translating it yields CASSQTSGDDNEQFF.

This clone was detected once. DNA for the CDR3: TGTGCCAGCAGCTTAGGGGGACAGGGCGCAACTAATGAAAAACTGTTTTTT. Translated, it gives CASSLGGQGATNEKLFF. This chain connects TRBV7-8 to TRBJ1-4; 9 bases agree with TRBD1. This CDR3 has 17 amino acids. In germline, CDR1 is SGHVS, CDR2 FQNEAQ. Trimming cost V 1 base and J 0 bases; bases outside gene matches: 3. The full variable domain, its missing parts supplied by reference TRBV7-8 and TRBJ1-4, is GAGVSQSPRYKVAKRGQDVALRCDPISGHVSLFWYQQALGQGPEFLTYFQNEAQLDKSGLPSDRFFAERPEGSVSTLKIQRTQQEDSAVYLCASSLGGQGATNEKLFFGSGTQLSVL.

This chain connects TRBV6-1 to TRBJ1-2, with D hard to call. Germline V gene sequence: CDR1 MNHNS, CDR2 SASEGT. This CDR3 has 14 residues. V was shortened by 2 bases and J by 8 bases, with 15 bases between the two germline ends. CDR3 in DNA: TGTGCCAGCAGTGAATTTTGGGTAGCTAGCGGCTACACCTTC. This sequence encodes CASSEFWVASGYTF.

This chain uses TRBV7-8 with TRBJ1-3, with a weak D call TRBD1 (6 bases). V shed 5 bases and J shed 2 bases, with 16 bases lying between them. The CDR3 extends over 16 amino acids. CDR1 and CDR2 from the germline V gene are SGHVS and FQNEAQ. The CDR3 region is CASSQTGGTPGNTIYF. Here the CDR3 DNA reads TGTGCCAGCAGCCAGACTGGGGGCACGCCTGGAAACACCATATATTTT.

The rearrangement links TRBV29-1 to TRBJ1-2; the match to TRBD1 covers 8 bases. The CDR3 is made up of 11 amino acids. Trimming at V came to 7 bases and at J to 6 bases, leaving 4 bases not matched to a gene. Germline V gene data show CDR1 as SQVTM and CDR2 as ANQGSEA. CDR3 coding DNA: TGCAGCGCCCCGACAGGGGATGGCTACACCTTC. Protein: CSAPTGDGYTF.

The V and J genes are TRBV6-5 and TRBJ2-3, with TRBD2 as a possible D gene (6 bases). The germline V gene encodes CDR1 MNHEY and CDR2 SVGAGI. This CDR3 is built from 15 residues. V was shortened by 6 bases and J by 0 bases, with 13 bases between the two germline ends. In DNA, the CDR3 is TGTGCCAGCAGGGAGGGCCCTTCTAGCACAGATACGCAGTATTTT. This encodes CASREGPSSTDTQYF.